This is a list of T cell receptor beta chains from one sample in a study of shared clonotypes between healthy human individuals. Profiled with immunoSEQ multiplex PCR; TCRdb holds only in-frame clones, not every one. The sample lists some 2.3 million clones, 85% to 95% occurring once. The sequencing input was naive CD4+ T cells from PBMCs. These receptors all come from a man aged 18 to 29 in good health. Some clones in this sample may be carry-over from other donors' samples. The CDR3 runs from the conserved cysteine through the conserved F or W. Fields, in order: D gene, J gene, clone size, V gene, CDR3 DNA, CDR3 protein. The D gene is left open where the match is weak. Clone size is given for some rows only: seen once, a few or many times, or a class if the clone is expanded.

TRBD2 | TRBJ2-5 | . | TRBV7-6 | TGTGCCAGCAGCTTACTGGCGGGAGGGCCGGAGACCCAGTACTTC | CASSLLAGGPETQYF
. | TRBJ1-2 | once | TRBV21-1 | TGTGCCAGCAGCAAAGCGGGCCAGGGGGACTATGGCTACACCTTC | CASSKAGQGDYGYTF
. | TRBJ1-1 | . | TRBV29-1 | TGCAGCGTTGATTGGCGTGGAAGCACTGAAGCTTTCTTT | CSVDWRGSTEAFF
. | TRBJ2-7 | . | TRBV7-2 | TGTGCCAGCCGGGCCAGGACCTCCTACGAGCAGTACTTC | CASRARTSYEQYF
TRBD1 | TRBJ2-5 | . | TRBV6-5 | TGTGCCAGCAGCACGGGACAGGGCCAGGGGACCCAGTACTTC | CASSTGQGQGTQYF
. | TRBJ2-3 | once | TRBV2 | TGTGCCAGCAGTTCTCTAGCAGCTAGCACAGATACGCAGTATTTT | CASSSLAASTDTQYF
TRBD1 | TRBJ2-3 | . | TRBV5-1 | TGCGCCAGCAGGGACAGGGAAGGAGATACGCAGTATTTT | CASRDREGDTQYF
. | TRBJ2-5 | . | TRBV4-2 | TGTGCCAGCAGCCATGGGGGAGCTGTTGAGACCCAGTACTTC | CASSHGGAVETQYF
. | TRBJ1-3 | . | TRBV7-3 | TGTGCCAGCAGCTCGGGACAAGGAAACACCATATATTTT | CASSSGQGNTIYF
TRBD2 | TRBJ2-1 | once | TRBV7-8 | TGTGCCAGCAGCTTAGAGGGGTCGGCTAGCGGGGGATACAATGAGCAGTTCTTC | CASSLEGSASGGYNEQFF
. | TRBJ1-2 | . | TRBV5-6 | TGTGCCAGCAGCTTAATAGGTGGGGGCTTCGCTGGCTACACCTTC | CASSLIGGGFAGYTF
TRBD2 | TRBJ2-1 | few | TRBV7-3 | TGTGCCAGCAGCACTACTAGCGGGAGCCCCTACAATGAGCAGTTCTTC | CASSTTSGSPYNEQFF
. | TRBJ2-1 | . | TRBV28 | TGTGCCAGCAGGATAGGCGGGGCCGATGAGCAGTTCTTC | CASRIGGADEQFF
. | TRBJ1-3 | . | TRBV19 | TGTGCCAGTAGACTCCCGGGGTCCACCATATATTTT | CASRLPGSTIYF
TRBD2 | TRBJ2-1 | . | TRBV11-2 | TGTGCCAGCAGCTTAGGGCTAGCGGCCCACAATGAGCAGTTCTTC | CASSLGLAAHNEQFF
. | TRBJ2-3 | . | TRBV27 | TGTGCCAGCAGACGGACAGTAAGCACAGATACGCAGTATTTT | CASRRTVSTDTQYF
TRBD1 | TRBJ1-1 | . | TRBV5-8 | TGTGCCAGCAGCTTAGGACAGGGCGAAGCTTTCTTT | CASSLGQGEAFF
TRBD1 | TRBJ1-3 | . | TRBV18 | TGTGCCAGCTCACGACAGGGATTTGCGGGAAACACCATATATTTT | CASSRQGFAGNTIYF
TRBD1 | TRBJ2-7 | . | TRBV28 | TGTGCCACAGGACAGGGTGGCGAGCAGTACTTC | CATGQGGEQYF
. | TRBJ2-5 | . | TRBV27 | TGTGCCAGCAGTGTGACCGGGATTCGTGAGACCCAGTACTTC | CASSVTGIRETQYF
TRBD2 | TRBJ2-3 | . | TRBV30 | TGTGCCTGGAGTGCCGGGACTAGCGTAGATACGCAGTATTTT | CAWSAGTSVDTQYF
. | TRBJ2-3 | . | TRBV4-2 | TGTGCCAGCAGCCAAGATCTAGTAGTGACAGATACGCAGTATTTT | CASSQDLVVTDTQYF
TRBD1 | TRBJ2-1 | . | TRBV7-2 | TGTGCCAGCAGCTTCCGACAGGGGGCATACAATGAGCAGTTCTTC | CASSFRQGAYNEQFF
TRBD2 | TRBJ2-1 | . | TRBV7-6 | TGTGCCAGCAGCTTAGTCGGGGGGAGCTCCTACAATGAGCAGTTCTTC | CASSLVGGSSYNEQFF